This T cell receptor beta chain originates from a study of Ad26.COV2.S vaccination and SARS-CoV-2 variants. Across the study: In the study, Ad26.COV2.S was injected intramuscularly once, or twice 56 days apart. Findings and caveats of the study: Total T cell responses were possibly underestimated by TCR breadth and depth analyses. Non-spike TCR breadth did not differ much between vaccine and placebo recipients.

Clones were read by immunoSEQ multiplex PCR, and TCRdb kept only the in-frame ones, dropping some. The sample lists a few hundred thousand clones; 75% to 95% were seen once. Treatment reported: about 20 received Ad26.COV2.S at low or high dose, single or two shots; about 5 received placebo; per-sample allocation not given. It was on day 63 after the first vaccine or placebo injection that samples were taken. It was Wuhan-strain SARS-CoV-2 spike that the Ad26 vaccine vector expressed. The V and J ends lost 3 bases and 10 bases, in that order; junction bases with no gene match: 13. CDR3 length equals 16 residues. CDR1 and CDR2 from the germline V gene are LNHNV and YYDKDF (reference sequence). With regard to this clone: The antigen is not known.

The receptor was derived from a person between 18 and 60 years old who received the Ad26.COV2.S COVID-19 vaccine or a placebo. This specimen was peripheral blood, taken in a trial of Ad26.COV2.S vaccine versus placebo. The genes are TRBV15 and TRBJ2-3; 10 nucleotides match TRBD1. CDR3 DNA: TGTGCCACCAGCAGGTCGGACAGGGGGGAGGGATTGGCGCAGTATTTT. It specifies CATSRSDRGEGLAQYF.